Each of the 20 T cell receptor beta chains below was sequenced from the same sample in a study of cytomegalovirus exposure and HLA in healthy donors. Using immunoSEQ multiplex PCR, the repertoire was profiled, and TCRdb retains in-frame clones only, with some absent. The sample includes around 150,000 clones, 85% to 90% of them seen just once. Sequencing was done on a sample of PBMCs. The receptors shown here come from a young woman in good health and CMV-seropositive.

The rearrangement uses TRBV15 and TRBJ2-7; 10 bases match TRBD2. This CDR3 is built from 16 residues. Per germline, CDR1 LNHNV and CDR2 YYDKDF (reference sequence). V lost 3 bases and J lost 8; bases outside the gene matches: 13. The CDR3 reads CATSRKVLSSGSQQYF. The CDR3 bases are TGTGCCACCAGCAGGAAAGTTTTGTCTAGCGGGAGTCAGCAGTACTTC.

J is TRBJ2-7 and V is TRBV28; 11 bases fit TRBD1. Germline lookup yields CDR1 MDHEN and CDR2 SYDVKM. The V gene end was trimmed by 2 bases and the J gene end by 7 bases; junction bases not matched to a gene: 7. This CDR3 comprises 15 residues. The CDR3 DNA follows: TGTGCCAGCAGTTTAGGAGGGACAGGGGGAGAGGAGCAGTACTTC. Its protein is CASSLGGTGGEEQYF.

This chain links TRBV25-1 with TRBJ2-3, with 8 bases lining up with TRBD1. V shed 2 bases and J 3 bases; nucleotides not matched to a gene: 4. Germline CDR1 reads MGHDK; CDR2 reads SYGVNS. The CDR3 has 15 residues. CDR3 region: CASSETGQETDTQYF. CDR3 sequence (DNA): TGTGCCAGCAGTGAAACGGGACAGGAGACAGATACGCAGTATTTT.

The genes are TRBV27 and TRBJ2-5, with TRBD2 matching over 12 bases. J gave up 4 bases and V 6 bases, and 6 bases lay outside the gene matches. CDR3 length: 15 residues. Looked up from germline, CDR1 is MNHEY and CDR2 is SMNVEV (reference sequence). This CDR3 is CASRKTSGRPETQYF. CDR3 in DNA: TGTGCCAGCAGGAAGACTAGCGGGAGACCAGAGACCCAGTACTTC.

This rearrangement joins TRBV27 to TRBJ1-1; possibly TRBD1 for D (5 bases). Trimming cost V 3 bases and J 0 bases, with 8 bases left between them. The CDR3 extends over 14 amino acids. Germline-derived CDR1 and CDR2 are MNHEY and SMNVEV (reference sequence). In nucleotides, the CDR3 is TGTGCCAGCAGTTTCGACAGACTGAACACTGAAGCTTTCTTT. This sequence encodes CASSFDRLNTEAFF.

Turning to this clone: The same CDR3 is also encoded by other DNA sequences in this sample. The gene calls are TRBV19 and TRBJ1-5; 7 bases line up with TRBD1. This CDR3 comprises 13 residues. V shed 1 base and J 7 bases; nucleotides not matched to a gene: 1. The germline V gene has CDR1 LNHDA and CDR2 SQIVND (reference sequence). For the CDR3, the DNA is TGTGCCAGTAGTATAGCAGGGGGGCAGCCCCAGCATTTT. Translation: CASSIAGGQPQHF.

This sequence joins TRBV11-2 and TRBJ2-1, with a weak D call TRBD2 (6 bases). V shed 4 bases and J shed 0 bases, with 13 bases lying between them. Germline-derived CDR1 and CDR2 are SGHAT and FQNNGV. CDR3 length: 16 amino acids. For the CDR3, the DNA is TGTGCCAGCAGCTACCTCCTGGGGGGCTCCTACAATGAGCAGTTCTTC. Protein sequence: CASSYLLGGSYNEQFF.

The V and J genes are TRBV5-1 and TRBJ1-2, with 8 bases lining up with TRBD1. The CDR3 runs 13 residues. Trimming removed 4 bases from V and 8 bases from J; junction bases left unmatched: 7. CDR1 is SGHRS and CDR2 is YFSETQ in the germline V gene. The CDR3, as DNA: TGCGCCAGCAGCGTCGGACAGGGCAACGGCTACACCTTC. This gives the protein CASSVGQGNGYTF.

This chain uses TRBV10-3 with TRBJ2-7, with 12 bases lining up with TRBD2. The length of the CDR3 is 14 residues. The V and J ends lost 6 bases and 3 bases, in that order; junction bases with no gene match: 3. Germline CDR1 is ENHRY and CDR2 is SYGVKD. The CDR3: CAISTTSGSYEQYF. The DNA of the CDR3 is TGTGCCATCAGCACGACTAGCGGGAGCTACGAGCAGTACTTC.

The rearrangement links TRBV11-3 to TRBJ2-7; D not resolved. Germline CDR1 and CDR2: SGHNT and YENEEA. V lost 3 bases and J 1 base, leaving 4 bases between the germline ends. The CDR3 spans 12 residues. The CDR3 DNA follows: TGTGCCAGCAGCTTCAGTTCCTACGAGCAGTACTTC. Its protein product is CASSFSSYEQYF. Full variable domain (remainder filled in from reference TRBV11-3 and TRBJ2-7): EAGVVQSPRYKIIEKKQPVAFWCNPISGHNTLYWYLQNLGQGPELLIRYENEEAVDDSQLPKDRFSAERLKGVDSTLKIQPAELGDSAVYLCASSFSSYEQYFGPGTRLTVT.

The chain carries TRBV10-3 and TRBJ2-7; D is ambiguous. The germline V and J ends were trimmed by 0 bases and 4 bases, with 4 bases remaining between them. CDR3 size: 12 residues. The germline V gene encodes CDR1 ENHRY and CDR2 SYGVKD. CDR3 coding DNA: TGTGCCATCAGTGAGTCACAATACGAGCAGTACTTC. As protein: CAISESQYEQYF.

This chain joins TRBV27 and TRBJ2-1, with 9 positions matching TRBD2. V was clipped by 4 bases and J by 4 bases; unmatched bases: 14. The germline V gene has CDR1 MNHEY and CDR2 SMNVEV (reference sequence). The CDR3 length is 18 residues. The CDR3: CASSSYKYSGSGYNEQFF. DNA of the CDR3: TGTGCCAGCAGTTCCTACAAATATAGCGGGAGCGGATACAATGAGCAGTTCTTC.

This chain joins TRBV15 and TRBJ1-3; no definite D call. Trimming took off 3 bases at V and 0 bases at J, with 3 bases between the two ends. Looked up from germline, CDR1 is LNHNV and CDR2 is YYDKDF (reference sequence). The CDR3 is made up of 13 amino acids. The CDR3 coding sequence is TGTGCCACCAGCAGCTTCTCTGGAAACACCATATATTTT. This gives the protein CATSSFSGNTIYF.

The chain employs TRBV6-1 and TRBJ2-7; 12 bases line up with TRBD1. The CDR3 runs 16 residues. Germline-derived CDR1 and CDR2 are MNHNS and SASEGT. With V trimmed by 4 bases and J by 6 bases, 10 bases remained unmatched. The CDR3 sequence: CASSADRDRGLCEQYF. CDR3 bases: TGTGCCAGCAGTGCAGACCGGGACAGGGGGCTGTGCGAGCAGTACTTC.

The chain has TRBV10-2 and TRBJ2-2; 11 positions agree with TRBD2. Germline CDR1 reads WSHSY; CDR2 reads SAAADI. Germline trimming cut 6 bases from V and 0 bases from J; bases unmatched to any gene: 9. CDR3 length: 18 residues. This chain's CDR3 is CASRERTSGYSNTGELFF. As DNA, the CDR3 is TGCGCCAGCAGGGAAAGGACTAGCGGGTACTCGAACACCGGGGAGCTGTTTTTT.

The V call is TRBV18, the J call TRBJ1-1; D not certain. V lost 3 bases to trimming and J lost 7 bases, with 9 bases between them. This CDR3 is 12 amino acids long. The V gene's germline CDR1 is KGHSH and CDR2 LQKENI. CDR3: CASSPREGEAFF. CDR3 DNA: TGTGCCAGCTCACCCCGAGAGGGTGAAGCTTTCTTT.

This chain uses TRBV27 with TRBJ2-7, with TRBD1 matching 9 bases. Unmatched junction bases numbered 16, after V lost 7 bases and J lost 6 bases. The CDR3 covers 16 residues. In germline, CDR1 is MNHEY, CDR2 SMNVEV (reference sequence). The CDR3 is CASKSGGDRAGSEQYF. The CDR3 DNA follows: TGTGCCAGCAAAAGTGGAGGGGACAGGGCCGGCTCCGAGCAGTACTTC.

This chain joins TRBV9 and TRBJ2-5, with 14 bases fitting TRBD2. This CDR3 has 16 amino acids. The germline gives CDR1 SGDLS, CDR2 YYNGEE. V lost 3 bases, J lost 2 bases, and 3 bases stayed unmatched. CDR3: CASSGTSGRPQETQYF. The CDR3, as DNA: TGTGCCAGCAGCGGGACTAGCGGGAGGCCTCAAGAGACCCAGTACTTC. Using reference TRBV9 and TRBJ2-5 for the parts outside the CDR3, the full variable domain is DSGVTQTPKHLITATGQRVTLRCSPRSGDLSVYWYQQSLDQGLQFLIQYYNGEERAKGNILERFSAQQFPDLHSELNLSSLELGDSALYFCASSGTSGRPQETQYFGPGTRLLVL.

CDR3 loop: CSAQLAGVGNEQFF. The DNA of the CDR3 is TGCAGCGCACAACTAGCGGGAGTCGGCAATGAGCAGTTCTTC. The chain combines TRBV29-1 with TRBJ2-1, with TRBD2 identical over 11 bases. With V trimmed by 7 bases and J by 6 bases, 8 bases remained unmatched. From germline, CDR1 is SQVTM and CDR2 ANQGSEA. The length of the CDR3 is 14 residues.

The chain carries TRBV4-2 and TRBJ1-5; TRBD1 matches at 8 bases. After removal of 4 bases from V and 9 bases from J, the junction contained 11 bases not matched to a gene. CDR1 LGHNA and CDR2 YNFKEQ come from the germline V gene. The CDR3 runs 15 residues. Here the CDR3 DNA reads TGTGCCAGCAGCCTGGACAGGGCCCGGGAGAGGCCCCAGCATTTT. It translates to CASSLDRARERPQHF.